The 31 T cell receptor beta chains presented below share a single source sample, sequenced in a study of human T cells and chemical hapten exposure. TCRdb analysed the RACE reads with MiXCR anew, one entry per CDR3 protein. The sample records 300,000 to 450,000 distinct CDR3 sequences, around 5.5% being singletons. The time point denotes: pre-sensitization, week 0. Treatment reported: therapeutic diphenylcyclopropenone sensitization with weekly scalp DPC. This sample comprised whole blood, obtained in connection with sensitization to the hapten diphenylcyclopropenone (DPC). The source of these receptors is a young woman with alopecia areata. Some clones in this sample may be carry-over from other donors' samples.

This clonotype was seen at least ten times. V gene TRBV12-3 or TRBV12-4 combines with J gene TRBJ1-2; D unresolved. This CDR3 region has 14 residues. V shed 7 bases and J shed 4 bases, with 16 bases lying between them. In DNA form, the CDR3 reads TGTGCCAGCACCTACGCCGGCGCACCCTATGGCTACACCTTC. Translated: CASTYAGAPYGYTF.

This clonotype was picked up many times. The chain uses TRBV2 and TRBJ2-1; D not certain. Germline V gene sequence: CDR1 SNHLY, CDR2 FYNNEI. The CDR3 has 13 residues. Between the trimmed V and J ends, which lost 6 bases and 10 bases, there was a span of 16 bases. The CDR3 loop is CASSVNAPREQFF. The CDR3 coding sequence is TGTGCCAGCAGCGTAAACGCCCCCCGGGAGCAGTTCTTC.

CDR3 DNA sequence: TGTGCCAGCAGCCATTCTGGCGGGGGAGTCACAGATACGCAGTATTTT. Translation: CASSHSGGGVTDTQYF. This sequence joins TRBV14 and TRBJ2-3; TRBD2 aligns across 7 bases. There are 16 residues in the CDR3. Germline V gives CDR1 SGHDN, CDR2 FVKESK. V lost 3 bases and J lost 2; bases outside the gene matches: 8.

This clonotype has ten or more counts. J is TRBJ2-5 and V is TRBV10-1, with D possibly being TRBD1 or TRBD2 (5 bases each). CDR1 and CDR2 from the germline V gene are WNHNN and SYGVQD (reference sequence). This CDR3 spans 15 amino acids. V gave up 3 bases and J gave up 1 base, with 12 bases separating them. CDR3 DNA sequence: TGCGCCAGCAGTGATCAGGCGAGGGGCCAAGAGACCCAGTACTTC. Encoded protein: CASSDQARGQETQYF.

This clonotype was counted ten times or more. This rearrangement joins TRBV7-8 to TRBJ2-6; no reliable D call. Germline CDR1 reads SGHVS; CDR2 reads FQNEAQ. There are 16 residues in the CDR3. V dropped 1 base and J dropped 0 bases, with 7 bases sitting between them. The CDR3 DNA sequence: TGTGCCAGCAGCTTAGACGGAGACTCTGGGGCCAACGTCCTGACTTTC. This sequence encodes CASSLDGDSGANVLTF.

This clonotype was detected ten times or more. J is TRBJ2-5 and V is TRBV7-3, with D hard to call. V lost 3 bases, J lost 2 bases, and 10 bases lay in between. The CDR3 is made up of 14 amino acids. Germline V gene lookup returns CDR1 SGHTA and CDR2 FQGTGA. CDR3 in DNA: TGTGCCAGCAGCTTCGGTGGCGGACAAGAGACCCAGTACTTC. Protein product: CASSFGGGQETQYF.

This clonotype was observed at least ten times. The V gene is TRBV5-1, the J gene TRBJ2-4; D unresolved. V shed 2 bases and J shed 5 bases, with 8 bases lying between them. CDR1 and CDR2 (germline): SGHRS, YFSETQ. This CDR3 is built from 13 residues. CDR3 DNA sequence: TGCGCCAGCAGCTTATCGACCCAAAACATTCAGTACTTC. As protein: CASSLSTQNIQYF.

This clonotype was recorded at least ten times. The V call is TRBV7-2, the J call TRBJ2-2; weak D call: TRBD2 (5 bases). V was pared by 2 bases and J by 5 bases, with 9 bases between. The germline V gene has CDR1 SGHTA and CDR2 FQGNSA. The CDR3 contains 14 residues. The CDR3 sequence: CASSLTRETGELFF. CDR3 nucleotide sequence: TGTGCCAGCAGCTTAACAAGGGAGACCGGGGAGCTGTTTTTT.

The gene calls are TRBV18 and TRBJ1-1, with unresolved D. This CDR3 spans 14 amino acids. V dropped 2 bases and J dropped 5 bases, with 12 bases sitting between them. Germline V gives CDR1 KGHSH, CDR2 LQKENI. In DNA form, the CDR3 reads TGTGCCAGCTCACCAAACCTCAGAGAGACTGAAGCTTTCTTT. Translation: CASSPNLRETEAFF.

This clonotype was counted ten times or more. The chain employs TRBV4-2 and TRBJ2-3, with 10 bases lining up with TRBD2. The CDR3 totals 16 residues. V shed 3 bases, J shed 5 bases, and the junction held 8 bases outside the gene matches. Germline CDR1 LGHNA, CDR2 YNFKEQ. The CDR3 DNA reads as TGTGCCAGCAGCCAGCGCAGCGGGGGGGCCATAGATACGCAGTATTTT. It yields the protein CASSQRSGGAIDTQYF.

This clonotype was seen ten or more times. This CDR3 is CSVELRYGAFF. CDR3 DNA sequence: TGCAGCGTTGAATTAAGGTATGGAGCTTTCTTT. The rearrangement joins TRBV29-1 to TRBJ1-1; unclear D gene. This CDR3 region has 11 residues. CDR1 SQVTM and CDR2 ANQGSEA come from the germline V gene. V gave up 2 bases and J gave up 10 bases, with 11 bases separating them.

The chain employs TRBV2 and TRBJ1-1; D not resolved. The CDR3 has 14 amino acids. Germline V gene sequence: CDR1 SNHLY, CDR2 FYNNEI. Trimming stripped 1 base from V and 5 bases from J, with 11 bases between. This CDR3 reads CASSEVAEQTEAFF. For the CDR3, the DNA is TGTGCCAGCAGTGAAGTGGCAGAGCAGACTGAAGCTTTCTTT.

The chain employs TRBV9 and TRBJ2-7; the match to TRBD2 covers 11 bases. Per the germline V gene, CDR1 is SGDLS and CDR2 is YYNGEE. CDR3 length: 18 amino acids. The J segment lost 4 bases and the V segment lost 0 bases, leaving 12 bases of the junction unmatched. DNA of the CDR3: TGTGCCAGCAGCGTAGGGGATAGCGGGGGGGCGTCGGGATACGAGCAGTACTTC. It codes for CASSVGDSGGASGYEQYF. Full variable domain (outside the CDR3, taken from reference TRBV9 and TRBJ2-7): DSGVTQTPKHLITATGQRVTLRCSPRSGDLSVYWYQQSLDQGLQFLIQYYNGEERAKGNILERFSAQQFPDLHSELNLSSLELGDSALYFCASSVGDSGGASGYEQYFGPGTRLTVT.

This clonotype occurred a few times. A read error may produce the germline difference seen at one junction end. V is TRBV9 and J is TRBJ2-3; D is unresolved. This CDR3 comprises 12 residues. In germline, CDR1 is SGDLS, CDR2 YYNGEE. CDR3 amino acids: CASSAGPLRVDF. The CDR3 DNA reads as TGTGCCAGCAGCGCCGGGCCGCTTAGGGTGGATTTT.

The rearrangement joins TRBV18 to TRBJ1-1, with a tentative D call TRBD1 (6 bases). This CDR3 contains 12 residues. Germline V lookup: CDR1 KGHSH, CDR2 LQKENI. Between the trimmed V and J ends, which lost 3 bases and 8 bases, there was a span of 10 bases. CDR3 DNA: TGTGCCAGCTCACCCATACAGGGAGAAGCTTTCTTT. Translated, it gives CASSPIQGEAFF.

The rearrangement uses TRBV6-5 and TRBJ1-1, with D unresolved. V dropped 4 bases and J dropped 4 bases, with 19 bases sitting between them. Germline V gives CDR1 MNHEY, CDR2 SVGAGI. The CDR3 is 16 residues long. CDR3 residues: CASSLRPDPPGTEAFF. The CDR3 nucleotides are TGTGCCAGCAGTTTACGACCTGATCCCCCCGGCACTGAAGCTTTCTTT.

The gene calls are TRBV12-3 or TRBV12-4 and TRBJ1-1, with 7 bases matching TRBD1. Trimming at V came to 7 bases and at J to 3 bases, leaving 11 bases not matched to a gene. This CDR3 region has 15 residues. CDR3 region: CASTTTGTIYTEAFF. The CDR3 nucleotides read TGTGCCAGCACCACGACAGGGACGATATACACTGAAGCTTTCTTT.

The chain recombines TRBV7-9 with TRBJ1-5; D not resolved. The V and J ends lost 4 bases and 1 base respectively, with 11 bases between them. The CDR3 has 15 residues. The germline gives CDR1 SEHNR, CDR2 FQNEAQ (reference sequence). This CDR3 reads CASSSAGGSNQPQHF. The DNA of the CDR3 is TGTGCCAGCAGCTCGGCGGGAGGAAGCAATCAGCCCCAGCATTTT.

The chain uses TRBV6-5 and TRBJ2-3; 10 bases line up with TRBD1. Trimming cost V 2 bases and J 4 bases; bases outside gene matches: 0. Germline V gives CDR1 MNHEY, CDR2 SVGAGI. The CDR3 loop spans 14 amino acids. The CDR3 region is CASSYGTGADTQYF. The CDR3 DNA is TGTGCCAGCAGTTACGGGACAGGGGCAGATACGCAGTATTTT.

The CDR3 DNA sequence: TGTGCCACTCGTGGGGGGAACACTGAAGCTTTCTTT. Protein sequence: CATRGGNTEAFF. The gene calls are TRBV2 and TRBJ1-1; weak D call: TRBD1 (5 bases). Germline V gene sequence: CDR1 SNHLY, CDR2 FYNNEI. CDR3 size: 12 residues. Trimming pared 10 bases from V and 1 base from J, leaving 10 bases between.

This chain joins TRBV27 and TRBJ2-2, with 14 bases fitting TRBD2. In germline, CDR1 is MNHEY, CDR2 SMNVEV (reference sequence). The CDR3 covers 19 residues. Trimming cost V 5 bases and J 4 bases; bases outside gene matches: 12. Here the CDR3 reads CASSPLMGLAGARTGELFF. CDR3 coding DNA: TGTGCCAGCAGTCCTCTCATGGGACTAGCGGGGGCGCGCACCGGGGAGCTGTTTTTT.

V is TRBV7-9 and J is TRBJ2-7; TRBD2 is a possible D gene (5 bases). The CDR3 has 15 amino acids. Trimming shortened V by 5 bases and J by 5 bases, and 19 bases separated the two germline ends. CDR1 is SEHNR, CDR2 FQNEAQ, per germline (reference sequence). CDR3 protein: CASSLTSGNRNEQYF. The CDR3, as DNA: TGTGCCAGCAGCCTCACTTCGGGGAATCGGAACGAGCAGTACTTC.

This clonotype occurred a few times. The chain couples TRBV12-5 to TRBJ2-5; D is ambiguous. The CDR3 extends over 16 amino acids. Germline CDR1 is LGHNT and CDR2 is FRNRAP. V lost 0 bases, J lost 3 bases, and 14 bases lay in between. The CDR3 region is CASGLVLGQAEETQYF. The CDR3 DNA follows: TGTGCTAGTGGTTTGGTACTCGGTCAGGCTGAAGAGACCCAGTACTTC.

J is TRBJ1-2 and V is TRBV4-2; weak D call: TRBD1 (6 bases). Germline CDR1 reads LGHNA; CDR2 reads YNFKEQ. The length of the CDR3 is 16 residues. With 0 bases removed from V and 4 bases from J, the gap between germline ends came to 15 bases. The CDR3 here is CASSQDRGRGAYGYTF. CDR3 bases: TGTGCCAGCAGCCAAGATCGGGGCAGGGGTGCCTATGGCTACACCTTC.

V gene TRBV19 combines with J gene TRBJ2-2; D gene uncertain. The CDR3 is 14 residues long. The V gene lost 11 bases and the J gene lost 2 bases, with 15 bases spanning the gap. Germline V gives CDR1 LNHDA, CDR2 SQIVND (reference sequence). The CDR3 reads CASNGLDNTGELFF. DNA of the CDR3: TGTGCCTCTAACGGGCTCGACAACACCGGGGAGCTGTTTTTT.

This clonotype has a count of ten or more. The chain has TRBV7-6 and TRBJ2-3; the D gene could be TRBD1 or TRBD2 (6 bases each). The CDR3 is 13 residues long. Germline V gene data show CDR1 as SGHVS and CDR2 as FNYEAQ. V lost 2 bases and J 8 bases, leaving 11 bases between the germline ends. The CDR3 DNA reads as TGTGCCAGCAGCTTAACGGGGGCAGGTACGCAGTATTTT. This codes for CASSLTGAGTQYF. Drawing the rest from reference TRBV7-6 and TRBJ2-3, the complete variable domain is GAGVSQSPRYKVTKRGQDVALRCDPISGHVSLYWYRQALGQGPEFLTYFNYEAQQDKSGLPNDRFSAERPEGSISTLTIQRTEQRDSAMYRCASSLTGAGTQYFGPGTRLTVL.

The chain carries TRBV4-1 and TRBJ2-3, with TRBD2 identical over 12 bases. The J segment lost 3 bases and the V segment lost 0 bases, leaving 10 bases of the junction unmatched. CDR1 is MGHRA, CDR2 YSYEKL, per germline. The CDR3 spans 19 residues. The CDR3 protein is CASSQDWTSGAFRTDTQYF. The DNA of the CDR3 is TGCGCCAGCAGCCAAGATTGGACTAGCGGGGCCTTCAGGACAGATACGCAGTATTTT.

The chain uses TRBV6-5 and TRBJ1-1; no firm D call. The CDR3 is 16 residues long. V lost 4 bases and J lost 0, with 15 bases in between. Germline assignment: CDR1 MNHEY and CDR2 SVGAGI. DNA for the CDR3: TGTGCCAGCAGTTCAGGCCTTTCCGTCATGAACACTGAAGCTTTCTTT. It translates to CASSSGLSVMNTEAFF.

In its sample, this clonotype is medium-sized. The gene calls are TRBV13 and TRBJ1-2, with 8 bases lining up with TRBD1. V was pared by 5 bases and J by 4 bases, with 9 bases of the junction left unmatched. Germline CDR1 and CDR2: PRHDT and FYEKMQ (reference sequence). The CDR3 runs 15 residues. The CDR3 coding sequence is TGTGCCAGCAGCCCCAGACAGGGACAGGTCTATGGCTACACCTTC. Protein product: CASSPRQGQVYGYTF.

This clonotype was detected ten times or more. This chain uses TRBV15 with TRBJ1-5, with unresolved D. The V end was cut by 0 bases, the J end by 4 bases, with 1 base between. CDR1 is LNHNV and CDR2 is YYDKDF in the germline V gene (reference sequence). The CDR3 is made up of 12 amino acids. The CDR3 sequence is CATSRDNQPQHF. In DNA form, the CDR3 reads TGTGCCACCAGCAGAGATAATCAGCCCCAGCATTTT.

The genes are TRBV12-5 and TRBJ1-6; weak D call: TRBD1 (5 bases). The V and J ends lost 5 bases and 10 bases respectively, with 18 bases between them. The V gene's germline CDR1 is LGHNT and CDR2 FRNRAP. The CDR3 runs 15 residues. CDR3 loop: CASGEQPGPESPLHF. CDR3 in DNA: TGTGCTAGTGGTGAGCAGCCAGGGCCGGAATCACCCCTCCACTTT.